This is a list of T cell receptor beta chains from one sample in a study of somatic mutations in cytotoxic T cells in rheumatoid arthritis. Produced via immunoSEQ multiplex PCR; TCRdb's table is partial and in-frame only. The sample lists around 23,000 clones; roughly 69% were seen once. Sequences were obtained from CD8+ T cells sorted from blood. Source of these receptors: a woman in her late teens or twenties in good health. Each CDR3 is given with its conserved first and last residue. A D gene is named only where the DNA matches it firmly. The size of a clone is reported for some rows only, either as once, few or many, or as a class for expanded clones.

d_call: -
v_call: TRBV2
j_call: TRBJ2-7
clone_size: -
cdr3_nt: TGTGCCAGCAGTGAAGCGAGGGGGAGCTCCTACGAGCAGTACTTC
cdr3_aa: CASSEARGSSYEQYF

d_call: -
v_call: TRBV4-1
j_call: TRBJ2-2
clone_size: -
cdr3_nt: TGCGCCAGCAGCCATCTGACGGATAACACCGGGGAGCTGTTTTTT
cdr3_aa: CASSHLTDNTGELFF

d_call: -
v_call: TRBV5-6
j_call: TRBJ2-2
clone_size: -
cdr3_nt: TGTGCCAGCAGCTGGGATAGCACCGGGGAGCTGTTTTTT
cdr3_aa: CASSWDSTGELFF

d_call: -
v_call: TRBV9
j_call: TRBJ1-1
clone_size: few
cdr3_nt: TGTGCCAGCAGCGTAACCTCCCAGTCTGAAGCTTTCTTT
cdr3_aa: CASSVTSQSEAFF

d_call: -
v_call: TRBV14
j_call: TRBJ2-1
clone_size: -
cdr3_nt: TGTGCCAGCAGCCATGAGGAACTTTCCTACAATGAGCAGTTCTTC
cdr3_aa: CASSHEELSYNEQFF

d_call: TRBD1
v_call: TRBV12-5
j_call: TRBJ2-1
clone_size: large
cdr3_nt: TGTGCTAGTGCCTGGGACAGTTACAATGAGCAGTTCTTC
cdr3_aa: CASAWDSYNEQFF

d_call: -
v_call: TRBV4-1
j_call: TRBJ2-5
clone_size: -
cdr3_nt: TGCGCCAGCAGCCAAGATTACCCCCATGGGGGGACGGGGACCCAGTACTTC
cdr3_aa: CASSQDYPHGGTGTQYF

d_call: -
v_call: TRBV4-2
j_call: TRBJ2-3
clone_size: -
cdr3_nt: TGTGCCAGCAGCCAAGCCATTTCGGGGGCCGCCACAGATACGCAGTATTTT
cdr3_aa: CASSQAISGAATDTQYF

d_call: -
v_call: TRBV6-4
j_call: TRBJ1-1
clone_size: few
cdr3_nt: TGTGCCAGCAGTGACTCCCCGGGACACGCGAACACTGAAGCTTTCTTT
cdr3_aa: CASSDSPGHANTEAFF

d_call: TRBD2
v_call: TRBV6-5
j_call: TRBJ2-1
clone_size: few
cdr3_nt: TGTGCCAGCACCGTGGCGGGGGGCCTAAATGAGCAGTTCTTC
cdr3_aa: CASTVAGGLNEQFF

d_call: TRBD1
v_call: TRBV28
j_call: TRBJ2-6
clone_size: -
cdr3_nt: TGTGCCAGCAGTGGGACAGTCTCTGGGGCCAACGTCCTGACTTTC
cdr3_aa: CASSGTVSGANVLTF

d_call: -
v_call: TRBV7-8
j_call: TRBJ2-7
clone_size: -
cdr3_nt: TGTGCCAGCAGCCTCCTCTCCAGCTCCTACGAGCAGTACTTC
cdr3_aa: CASSLLSSSYEQYF

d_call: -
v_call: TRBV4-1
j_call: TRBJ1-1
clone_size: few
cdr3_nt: TGCGCCAGCAGCGGCCTGAACACTGAAGCTTTCTTT
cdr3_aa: CASSGLNTEAFF

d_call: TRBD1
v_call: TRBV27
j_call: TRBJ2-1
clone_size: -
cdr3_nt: TGTGCCAGCAGTTTGAGACAGGGGGCAGATGAGCAGTTCTTC
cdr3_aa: CASSLRQGADEQFF

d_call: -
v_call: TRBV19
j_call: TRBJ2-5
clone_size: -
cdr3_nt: TGTGCCAGTAGTCGCCCAGCGGAGGTAGAGACCCAGTACTTC
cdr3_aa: CASSRPAEVETQYF

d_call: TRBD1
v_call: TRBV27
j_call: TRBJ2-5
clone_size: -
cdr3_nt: TGTGCCAGCAGTTTATCGTACAGGGGGCTTATTCAAGAGACCCAGTACTTC
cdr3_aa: CASSLSYRGLIQETQYF

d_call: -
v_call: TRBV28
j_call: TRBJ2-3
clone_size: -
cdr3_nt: TGTGCCAGCAGTCCAAGCCCCCTCGGACTTTTGGGCAGGGATACGCAGTATTTT
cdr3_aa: CASSPSPLGLLGRDTQYF

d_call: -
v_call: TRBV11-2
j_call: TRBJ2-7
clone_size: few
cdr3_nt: TGTGCCAGCAGCTTAGCTTCAGGGAGCTCCTACGAGCAGTACTTC
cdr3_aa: CASSLASGSSYEQYF

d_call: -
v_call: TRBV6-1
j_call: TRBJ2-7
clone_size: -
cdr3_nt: TGTGCCAGCAGTGACAGGACCTTTCAGGCCGAGCAGTACTTC
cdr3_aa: CASSDRTFQAEQYF

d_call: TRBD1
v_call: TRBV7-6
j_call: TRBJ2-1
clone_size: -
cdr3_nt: TGTGCCAGCAGCTCGGGACAGGGGGCCTACAATGAGCAGTTCTTC
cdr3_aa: CASSSGQGAYNEQFF

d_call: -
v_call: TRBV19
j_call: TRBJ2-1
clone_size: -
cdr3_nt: TGTGCCAGTAGTATAGACTCGGCAGGGTACAATGAGCAGTTCTTC
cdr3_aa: CASSIDSAGYNEQFF

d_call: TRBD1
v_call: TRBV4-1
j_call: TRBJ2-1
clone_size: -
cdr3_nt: TGCGCCAGCAGCCAATCCGGGACAGGGGGCAATGAGCAGTTCTTC
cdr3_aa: CASSQSGTGGNEQFF

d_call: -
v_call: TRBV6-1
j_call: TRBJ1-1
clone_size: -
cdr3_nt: TGTGCCAGCGGCAGATACAGGGACGACACTGAAGCTTTCTTT
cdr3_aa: CASGRYRDDTEAFF

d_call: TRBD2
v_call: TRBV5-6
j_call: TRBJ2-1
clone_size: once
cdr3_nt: TGTGCCAGCCGGCTTAGGGGACTAGCCTTCAATGAGCAGTTCTTC
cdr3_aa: CASRLRGLAFNEQFF

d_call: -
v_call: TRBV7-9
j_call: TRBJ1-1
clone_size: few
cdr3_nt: TGTGCCAGCAGCCCCGGGAGTGAAGCTTTCTTT
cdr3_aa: CASSPGSEAFF

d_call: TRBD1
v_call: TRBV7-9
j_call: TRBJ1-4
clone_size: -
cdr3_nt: TGTGCCAGCAGCTTAGGACAGGGTAATGAAAAACTGTTTTTT
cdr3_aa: CASSLGQGNEKLFF

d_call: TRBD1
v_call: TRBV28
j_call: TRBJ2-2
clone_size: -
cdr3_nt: TGTGCCAGCAGTCCCCTGGACAGGGCGAACACCGGGGAGCTGTTTTTT
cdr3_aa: CASSPLDRANTGELFF

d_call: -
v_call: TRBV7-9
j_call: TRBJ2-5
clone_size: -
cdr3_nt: TGTGCCAGCAGGCCGACTTCAACCCCAGAGACCCAGTACTTC
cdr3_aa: CASRPTSTPETQYF

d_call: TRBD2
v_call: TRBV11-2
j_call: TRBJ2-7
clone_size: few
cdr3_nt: TGTGCCAGCAGCCTAGCGGGAGTCGTCTCCGAGCAGTACTTC
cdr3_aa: CASSLAGVVSEQYF

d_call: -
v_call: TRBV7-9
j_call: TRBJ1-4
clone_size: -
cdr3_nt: TGTGCCAGCAGCTCAGCCAGGACGGGCGAGGAAAAACTGTTTTTT
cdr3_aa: CASSSARTGEEKLFF